These 18 T cell receptor beta chains originate from one sample sequenced in a study of cytomegalovirus exposure and HLA in healthy donors. Primers: 60 Vbeta forward and 13 Jbeta reverse. The table came from immunoSEQ multiplex PCR; TCRdb's copy has only in-frame clones and leaves some out. The specimen's table records roughly 200,000 clones. Sequencing used PBMCs. Receptor source: a man aged 25 to 45 in good health and CMV-seronegative.

This chain uses TRBV27 with TRBJ2-7; 7 bases map to TRBD1. Germline loops: CDR1 MNHEY, CDR2 SMNVEV (reference sequence). After removal of 4 bases from V and 0 bases from J, the junction contained 9 bases not matched to a gene. This CDR3 contains 16 residues. This CDR3 reads CASSWLRQGRSYEQYF. The DNA of the CDR3 is TGTGCCAGCAGTTGGCTTCGACAGGGTCGCTCCTACGAGCAGTACTTC.

The J gene is TRBJ1-3, the V gene TRBV5-6, with unresolved D. This CDR3 has 15 amino acids. The germline V and J ends were trimmed by 3 bases and 2 bases, with 12 bases remaining between them. Per germline, CDR1 SGHDT and CDR2 YYEEEE. In nucleotides, the CDR3 is TGTGCCAGCAGCTCCGCGGGTACAGCTGGAAACACCATATATTTT. Translation gives CASSSAGTAGNTIYF. Using reference TRBV5-6 and TRBJ1-3 for the parts outside the CDR3, the full variable domain is DAGVTQSPTHLIKTRGQQVTLRCSPKSGHDTVSWYQQALGQGPQFIFQYYEEEERQRGNFPDRFSGHQFPNYSSELNVNALLLGDSALYLCASSSAGTAGNTIYFGEGSWLTVV.

This rearrangement joins TRBV10-3 to TRBJ1-1; the match to TRBD1 covers 9 bases. Germline trimming cut 6 bases from V and 5 bases from J; bases unmatched to any gene: 10. Germline lookup yields CDR1 ENHRY and CDR2 SYGVKD. This CDR3 region has 15 residues. CDR3 sequence: CAISDVRDRVTEAFF. In nucleotides, the CDR3 is TGTGCCATCAGCGACGTCCGGGACAGGGTAACTGAAGCTTTCTTT.

The gene calls are TRBV23-1 and TRBJ2-1, with 12 bases fitting TRBD1. TRBV23-1 is filed as an ORF, its function uncertain. Unmatched junction bases numbered 12, after V lost 2 bases and J lost 7 bases. CDR3 length: 18 residues. In DNA form, the CDR3 reads TGCGCCAGCAGTCAACCTGAGACGGGACAGGGGGCGGGAAATGAGCAGTTCTTC. As protein: CASSQPETGQGAGNEQFF.

The chain joins TRBV7-9 to TRBJ2-5; D is unclear. The germline V gene has CDR1 SEHNR and CDR2 FQNEAQ (reference sequence). V was shortened by 4 bases and J by 2 bases, with 17 bases between the two germline ends. CDR3 length equals 16 residues. CDR3 nucleotides: TGTGCCAGCAGCTCCCTCCGAGGTTCCGCGCAAGAGACCCAGTACTTC. Amino acids: CASSSLRGSAQETQYF.

V is TRBV16 and J is TRBJ2-7; a possible D gene is TRBD1 (5 bases). The ends were cut back, 1 base at V and 2 bases at J, with 9 bases in the middle. This CDR3 region has 14 residues. CDR1 and CDR2 (germline): KGHSY, FQNENV. CDR3 loop: CASSQWGPTYEQYF. The CDR3 DNA sequence: TGTGCCAGCAGCCAATGGGGCCCCACCTACGAGCAGTACTTC.

This chain joins TRBV9 and TRBJ2-3; 8 bases match TRBD2. The CDR3 runs to 14 residues. CDR1 is SGDLS, CDR2 YYNGEE, per germline. V trimming: 4 bases; J trimming: 6 bases; junction bases outside the gene matches: 7. The CDR3: CASSPRGAGDTQYF. The CDR3 DNA reads TGTGCCAGCAGCCCGCGGGGGGCGGGGGATACGCAGTATTTT.

The rearrangement uses TRBV18 and TRBJ2-5, with 10 positions matching TRBD1. The J call may be incorrect, as the DNA end agrees better with TRBJ2-7. Germline CDR1 KGHSH, CDR2 LQKENI. The CDR3 is made up of 17 amino acids. CDR3: CASSPQPPGQGYSEQYF. The CDR3 DNA reads as TGTGCCAGCTCACCCCAGCCCCCGGGACAGGGGTACTCCGAGCAGTACTTC.

The rearrangement links TRBV7-8 to TRBJ2-5; D ambiguous. The J call is uncertain, as TRBJ2-7 better fits the DNA end. Germline CDR1 reads SGHVS; CDR2 reads FQNEAQ. This CDR3 contains 14 residues. CDR3 in amino acids: CASSSDKNSYEQYF. For the CDR3, the DNA is TGTGCCAGCAGCTCAGACAAAAACAGCTACGAGCAGTACTTC.

The chain combines TRBV7-2 with TRBJ2-7; TRBD2 might be the D (5 bases). The CDR3 consists of 13 residues. V dropped 1 base and J dropped 4 bases, with 8 bases sitting between them. CDR1 is SGHTA and CDR2 is FQGNSA in the germline V gene. The CDR3 sequence: CASSLDPGYEQYF. The DNA for the CDR3 is TGTGCCAGCAGCTTAGATCCGGGGTACGAGCAGTACTTC.

The J gene is TRBJ2-5, the V gene TRBV2, with TRBD2 identical over 9 bases. The CDR3 sequence is 16 residues long. Germline V CDR1 and CDR2: SNHLY, FYNNEI. V dropped 5 bases and J dropped 4; count of bases not matched to a gene: 11. The CDR3 region has the DNA TGTGCCAGCAGTTACCGGGCGGGGGGGGCGGCAGAGACCCAGTACTTC. Translated, it gives CASSYRAGGAAETQYF.

The rearrangement uses TRBV6-1 and TRBJ2-5, with D maybe TRBD2 (6 bases). V dropped 3 bases and J dropped 4 bases, with 12 bases sitting between them. The CDR3 has 14 residues. The germline CDR1 and CDR2 sequences are MNHNS and SASEGT. CDR3 coding DNA: TGTGCCAGCAGTGATTCGACTAGGGGAGAGACCCAGTACTTC. This encodes CASSDSTRGETQYF.

The rearrangement uses TRBV10-3 and TRBJ2-2; D is perhaps TRBD1 (6 bases). CDR3 length: 17 amino acids. From germline, CDR1 is ENHRY and CDR2 SYGVKD. The ends were cut back, 0 bases at V and 4 bases at J, with 15 bases in the middle. CDR3 region: CAISESGTGRGTGELFF. As DNA, the CDR3 is TGTGCCATCAGTGAGTCAGGAACAGGGCGCGGCACCGGGGAGCTGTTTTTT.

V usage is TRBV7-6 and J usage is TRBJ2-1, with D possibly TRBD2 on 6 matching bases. The germline V gene encodes CDR1 SGHVS and CDR2 FNYEAQ. V was cut by 1 base and J by 3 bases, with 10 bases left in between. The CDR3 has 15 amino acids. CDR3: CASSLVGGNYNEQFF. DNA of the CDR3: TGTGCCAGCAGCTTAGTAGGCGGGAACTACAATGAGCAGTTCTTC. Variable domain in full (rest from reference TRBV7-6 and TRBJ2-1): GAGVSQSPRYKVTKRGQDVALRCDPISGHVSLYWYRQALGQGPEFLTYFNYEAQQDKSGLPNDRFSAERPEGSISTLTIQRTEQRDSAMYRCASSLVGGNYNEQFFGPGTRLTVL.

The CDR3: CATDGGEVDQPQHF. The CDR3 coding sequence is TGTGCCACCGACGGCGGGGAAGTCGATCAGCCCCAGCATTTT. The chain recombines TRBV15 with TRBJ1-5; D gene unclear. CDR3 length equals 14 residues. V shed 8 bases and J shed 5 bases, with 16 bases lying between them. CDR1 LNHNV and CDR2 YYDKDF come from the germline V gene (reference sequence).

The J gene is TRBJ1-4, the V gene TRBV11-2; tentative D call: TRBD1 (6 bases). Looked up from germline, CDR1 is SGHAT and CDR2 is FQNNGV. Trimming left V 4 bases short and J 8 bases short, with 17 bases between. The CDR3 has 15 residues. Here the CDR3 reads CASSSPADSSEKLFF. The DNA of the CDR3 is TGTGCCAGCAGCTCCCCCGCGGACAGCTCCGAAAAACTGTTTTTT.

The chain links TRBV30 to TRBJ1-2, with D possibly matching TRBD1 (5 bases). The CDR3 has 13 amino acids. Trimming cost V 1 base and J 4 bases, with 10 bases left between them. The germline CDR1 and CDR2 sequences are GTSNPN and SVGIG (reference sequence). CDR3 loop: CAWSGPGGYGYTF. CDR3 in DNA: TGTGCCTGGAGTGGGCCGGGGGGCTATGGCTACACCTTC.

The chain employs TRBV7-9 and TRBJ2-3, with 12 bases fitting TRBD1. Trimming removed 6 bases from V and 5 bases from J; junction bases left unmatched: 6. CDR3 length equals 15 residues. Germline V lookup: CDR1 SEHNR, CDR2 FQNEAQ (reference sequence). The CDR3 DNA is TGTGCCAGCAGGCCGGGACAGGGGGCAAAAGATACGCAGTATTTT. It codes for CASRPGQGAKDTQYF.